These 17 T cell receptor beta chains came from one sample sequenced in a study of immune cell composition in non-small cell lung cancer. Clones were sequenced by immunoSEQ multiplex PCR, and TCRdb holds only the in-frame ones, with some missing. The sample has over 7,500 clones; around three quarters are singletons. The normal lung sample lay at least 3 cm, and maximally far, from the tumour. The material sequenced was non-adjacent lung tissue. The receptors were gathered from a human donor with non-small cell lung cancer.

The chain recombines TRBV7-9 with TRBJ2-3; D tentatively reads TRBD1 or TRBD2 (6 bases each). CDR3 length equals 15 residues. Germline CDR1 reads SEHNR; CDR2 reads FQNEAQ (reference sequence). Trimming removed 3 bases at V and 5 bases at J, with 15 bases between. The CDR3 spells CASSFSGAVGDTQYF. The CDR3 region has the DNA TGTGCCAGCAGCTTCTCGGGGGCCGTTGGAGATACGCAGTATTTT.

This chain joins TRBV6-1 and TRBJ2-2; tentative D call: TRBD1 (5 bases). The germline V gene has CDR1 MNHNS and CDR2 SASEGT. Trimming cost V 11 bases and J 0 bases, with 16 bases left between them. CDR3 length: 15 residues. The CDR3 DNA follows: TGTGCCTCAAGGGGTGGGCAGGCGAACACCGGGGAGCTGTTTTTT. Encoded protein: CASRGGQANTGELFF.

The V and J genes are TRBV29-1 and TRBJ1-2; D gene unclear. V lost 6 bases, J lost 0 bases, and 20 bases lay in between. Looked up from germline, CDR1 is SQVTM and CDR2 is ANQGSEA. This CDR3 region has 16 residues. DNA for the CDR3: TGCAGCGTCTCTCTAATCCCCTCCCAGTCTAACTATGGCTACACCTTC. Translation gives CSVSLIPSQSNYGYTF.

This clone was seen only a few times. This chain connects TRBV4-1 to TRBJ1-4; D gene unclear. Trimming removed 1 base from V and 0 bases from J, with 12 bases in between. Looked up from germline, CDR1 is MGHRA and CDR2 is YSYEKL. The CDR3 is 17 amino acids. The CDR3: CASSQGQSISTNEKLFF. CDR3 DNA sequence: TGCGCCAGCAGCCAAGGGCAGTCAATTTCAACTAATGAAAAACTGTTTTTT.

The rearrangement joins TRBV30 to TRBJ1-3; D is uncertain. V was trimmed by 2 bases and J by 0 bases, leaving 14 bases between them. There are 16 residues in the CDR3. Germline lookup yields CDR1 GTSNPN and CDR2 SVGIG (reference sequence). The CDR3 DNA reads as TGTGCCTGGAGTACGAGAGGGATAGTCTCTGGAAACACCATATATTTT. It encodes CAWSTRGIVSGNTIYF.

This chain links TRBV6-5 with TRBJ2-7; D tentatively reads TRBD1 or TRBD2 (6 bases each). The CDR3 runs to 13 residues. CDR1 MNHEY and CDR2 SVGAGI come from the germline V gene. Trimming cost V 5 bases and J 2 bases, with 10 bases left between them. Written as DNA, the CDR3 is TGTGCCAGCAGTAAAAGGGGGGCCTACGAGCAGTACTTC. Translation: CASSKRGAYEQYF.

This chain links TRBV27 with TRBJ1-2; D perhaps matches TRBD1 (5 bases). Germline V lookup: CDR1 MNHEY, CDR2 SMNVEV (reference sequence). The CDR3 totals 14 residues. V was trimmed by 5 bases and J by 1 base, leaving 11 bases between them. CDR3 DNA: TGTGCCAGCAGTCCGGGCAGGGTTAACTATGGCTACACCTTC. This translates into CASSPGRVNYGYTF.

V gene TRBV2 combines with J gene TRBJ2-2; D possibly corresponds to TRBD2 (5 bases). The V gene's germline CDR1 is SNHLY and CDR2 FYNNEI. V was shortened by 6 bases and J by 7 bases, with 9 bases between the two germline ends. The CDR3 runs 12 residues. CDR3 sequence: CASSVGIGELFF. CDR3 bases: TGTGCCAGCAGCGTCGGGATCGGGGAGCTGTTTTTT.

The rearrangement links TRBV29-1 to TRBJ1-6; TRBD1 aligns across 8 bases. The germline CDR1 and CDR2 sequences are SQVTM and ANQGSEA. CDR3 length equals 12 residues. Trimming took 5 bases from V and 13 from J; bases not matched to a gene: 7. The CDR3 bases are TGCAGCGTTAGCGGACAGGGAGAGCCCCTCCACTTT. Its protein product is CSVSGQGEPLHF.

The CDR3 protein is CASGGTGAVQFF. DNA of the CDR3: TGCGCCAGCGGCGGGACGGGGGCGGTGCAGTTCTTC. This chain uses TRBV4-1 with TRBJ2-1; D may match TRBD1 or TRBD2 (6 bases each). From germline, CDR1 is MGHRA and CDR2 YSYEKL. Trimming took 8 bases from V and 12 from J, leaving 17 bases between them. The CDR3 runs 12 residues.

V is TRBV4-1 and J is TRBJ1-6; D uncertain. This CDR3 is 18 amino acids long. The V end lost 4 bases, the J end lost 10 bases, and 26 bases lay between the germline ends. The germline V gene has CDR1 MGHRA and CDR2 YSYEKL. The CDR3 sequence is CASSPSGAVGMEYSPLHF. For the CDR3, the DNA is TGCGCCAGCAGCCCTTCCGGAGCGGTGGGGATGGAGTACTCACCCCTCCACTTT.

The rearrangement links TRBV7-3 to TRBJ1-5; 7 positions match TRBD1. J was trimmed by 7 bases and V by 1 base; bases with no gene match: 25. CDR3 length: 21 amino acids. Germline assignment: CDR1 SGHTA and CDR2 FQGTGA. For the CDR3, the DNA is TGTGCCAGCAGCTTAAGCCCACCCTTGCGGACAGGAATTTCACTCGGCCAGCCCCAGCATTTT. Translation gives CASSLSPPLRTGISLGQPQHF.

The chain's CDR3 is CASSLDTLGTGPQHF. The DNA of the CDR3 is TGCGCCAGCAGCTTGGACACCCTTGGAACAGGGCCCCAGCATTTT. The chain joins TRBV5-1 to TRBJ1-5, with D perhaps matching TRBD1 (5 bases). CDR1 and CDR2 (germline): SGHRS, YFSETQ. Trimming took 0 bases from V and 9 from J, leaving 16 bases between them. The CDR3 is made up of 15 amino acids.

This chain links TRBV7-9 with TRBJ2-1; 11 positions match TRBD2. The CDR3 spans 15 residues. V shed 5 bases and J 10 bases; nucleotides not matched to a gene: 10. Germline values: CDR1 SEHNR, CDR2 FQNEAQ (reference sequence). The CDR3 region is CASSPPLLAGDEQFF. The CDR3 coding sequence is TGTGCCAGCAGCCCCCCCCTACTAGCGGGAGACGAGCAGTTCTTC.

The rearrangement joins TRBV6-5 to TRBJ2-3, with 9 bases fitting TRBD2. V shed 8 bases, J shed 2 bases, and the junction held 5 bases outside the gene matches. The CDR3 runs 14 residues. CDR1 and CDR2 from the germline V gene are MNHEY and SVGAGI. For the CDR3, the DNA is TGTGCCAGCCGCGCGGGGGGGTACACAGATACGCAGTATTTT. Translated: CASRAGGYTDTQYF.

The chain carries TRBV29-1 and TRBJ1-1; 8 bases fit TRBD1. There are 13 residues in the CDR3. J gave up 1 base and V 7 bases, and 5 bases lay outside the gene matches. Germline V gene lookup returns CDR1 SQVTM and CDR2 ANQGSEA. The CDR3 is CSAPGQANTEAFF. The CDR3 bases are TGCAGCGCCCCGGGACAGGCGAACACTGAAGCTTTCTTT.

This clone is judged medium-sized. The chain joins TRBV10-3 to TRBJ2-7; 10 bases line up with TRBD2. Losses at the gene ends were 6 bases for V and 7 bases for J; bases not matched to a gene: 15. CDR3 length: 16 residues. The germline V gene has CDR1 ENHRY and CDR2 SYGVKD. CDR3 bases: TGTGCCATCAGCCTGAGCCTAGCGGGAGAGACGGGTGAGCAGTACTTC. Protein product: CAISLSLAGETGEQYF.